The T cell receptor beta chain under discussion was sequenced for a study of shared clonotypes between healthy human individuals. Study-wide findings and caveats: Expectations were that clonotype sharing among donors would be affected by sequencing depth.

Germline-derived CDR1 and CDR2 are WSHSY and SAAADI. V dropped 0 bases and J dropped 8 bases, with 14 bases sitting between them. The CDR3 is 15 residues long. On this clone: Its antigen is not known.

The assay ran at deep level. On sorted subsets, replicate PCRs used approximately 200 ng DNA, or approximately 33,000 T cell genomes. Here immunoSEQ multiplex PCR was the method, and the copy in TCRdb shows in-frame clones only, minus some. The repertoire has 950,000 to 1,300,000 clones, around 74% of them found once; the top ten carry approximately 1.5%. The chain carries TRBV10-2 and TRBJ1-5; D unclear. Sequenced sample: memory CD4+ T cells sorted from blood. The subset: CD45RA-negative fraction. This receptor was taken from a man aged 18 to 30 in good health. The CDR3 DNA sequence: TGCGCCAGCAGTGAGTCGCAAGGGAAATTGGAGCCCCAGCATTTT. Protein sequence: CASSESQGKLEPQHF.